This note documents a single TCR beta chain sequence. What this receptor recognizes is not known. The record has no base qualities; no much larger clone is one base away. This specimen's time point label, per the study, means: baseline before first vaccination. The vaccinee samples were drawn from two UK trials, COV001 and COV002, one of which was a single-blind randomized controlled phase 2/3 trial testing AZD1222 (ChAdOx1 nCoV-19) in healthy adults. For TCRbeta chain sequencing, PBMC samples were collected from trial participants at day 0 and at day 28 after the second dose. This sample was taken from a study of T cell responses to AZD1222 COVID-19 vaccine (TCRdb year 2021). About the investigation overall: Because spike-specific TCR depth and breadth did not differ between the two schedules, AZD1222 recipients who got a second dose at roughly 4 weeks were pooled with those who got a second dose at roughly 12 weeks. Trial participants were enrolled into age subgroups of 18-55, 56-69 and 70-plus years, which contained about 150, 28 and 57 TCR-sequenced participants, respectively. A total of just over 230 trial participants underwent TCR sequencing, of whom roughly 210 had received two doses of AZD1222 and 26 had received two doses of the MenACWY control vaccine.

The CDR3 spans 16 residues, from the cysteine through the phenylalanine. Of all the DNA, just the CDR3 is kept, 48 bases in frame from base 1. At the junction V is shortened by 0 bases and J by 6 bases; bases outside the gene matches: 9. The germline V gene supplies CDR1 MNHEY and CDR2 SVGAGI. The CDR3 regions of human TCRbeta chains were analyzed by immunosequencing. The published analysis was carried out like this. Repertoire TCRs were matched against a reference library of SARS-CoV-2-specific TCRs generated with the MIRA antigen-specificity platform. Breadth was defined as the fraction of unique TCRs that were SARS-CoV-2-associated, and depth was defined as the fraction of total T cells that were SARS-CoV-2-associated. Using the MIRA data, every spike-specific TCR was mapped to the spike region that the TCR reacted to and assigned to either a CD4 or a CD8 class. Log10-transformed breadth and depth values were compared by one-way ANOVA with Sidak's multiple comparisons tests. This is the immuneACCESS table as TCRdb keeps it, with only in-frame sequences that have V and J called. A part of the clones is gone; compared with another copy, unresolved V genes explain less than half, and the rest is unexplained. V and J calls and clone size are copied from that table; D and trimming were computed from the DNA. The sample records roughly 130,000 clones, approximately 90% of which are singletons. The ten largest clonotypes hold 1.4% to 1.5% of the sample.

What the work shows at the level of the full study, not this receptor alone: In the small 56-69-year group, the increase in depth fell short of significance, most likely because of low power. Vaccine-associated CD4 TCRs spanned the whole spike protein, with dominant responses in regions 160-218 and 743-854. Most participants were white British and females outnumbered males, and the authors suggested that clonal diversity may have been underestimated. Conclusions about previously exposed vaccinees were limited because only six AZD1222 recipients were SARS-CoV-2 seropositive at baseline. Reportedly, close to half of the unique spike-specific TCRs recognized epitopes lying outside the regions that are mutated in the B.1.351 and B.1.1.7 variants. A significant rise in spike-specific TCR breadth and depth was observed after two AZD1222 doses relative to day 0 and relative to MenACWY recipients. Because no day 14 peak-response samples were available, repertoires were characterized only after the peak T cell response.

The V and J segments used are TRBV6-5 and TRBJ1-2, and 8 junction bases match TRBD1. The clonotype comes from an adult in good health. The input for sequencing was peripheral blood, taken on day 0 of AZD1222 vaccination. In nucleotides, the sequence is TGTGCCAGCAGTTACTCAGGACAGGGTTTATCCAATGGCTACACCTTC. Its protein is CASSYSGQGLSNGYTF.